The clone carrying this TCR beta chain was picked up many times. These data come from a study of T cells in Graves' hyperthyroidism and ophthalmopathy. Germline loops: CDR1 SNHLY, CDR2 FYNNEI. The junction had 4 bases not matched to a gene; V was cut back by 5 bases and J by 0 bases. The CDR3 consists of 15 residues. TCR beta CDR3 regions were amplified from RNA. The primer set for the first-round RT-PCR of the TCR CDR3 was HTBI. MiXCR was run by TCRdb on the multiplex PCR reads, yielding one entry per CDR3 protein. In the table there are 250,000 to 300,000 distinct CDR3 sequences, roughly 18% of which are singletons.

The TCR was taken from a man in his forties or fifties with Graves' ophthalmopathy. Sequencing was carried out using blood. This chain connects TRBV2 to TRBJ2-1; 7 nucleotides agree with TRBD2. CDR3: CASSLGLGSYNEQFF. The DNA of the CDR3 is TGTGCCAGCAGTCTAGGACTAGGCTCCTACAATGAGCAGTTCTTC. The full variable domain, in which reference TRBV2 and TRBJ2-1 provide the parts outside the CDR3, is EPEVTQTPSHQVTQMGQEVILRCVPISNHLYFYWYRQILGQKVEFLVSFYNNEISEKSEIFDDQFSVERPDGSNFTLKIRSTKLEDSAMYFCASSLGLGSYNEQFFGPGTRLTVL.